This T cell receptor (beta chain) came from a study of technical replicates of blood from several donors. Data came from immunoSEQ multiplex PCR; TCRdb stores just in-frame clones and leaves some out. The sample has some 87,000 clones; approximately 97% are singletons. Sequencing input: T cells isolated from PBMCs. This TCR derives from a human donor in good health.

This chain's CDR3 is CASSLAGRGPNTGELFF. DNA of the CDR3: TGTGCCAGCAGCTTGGCCGGGAGGGGCCCGAACACCGGGGAGCTGTTTTTT. V gene TRBV5-5 combines with J gene TRBJ2-2; 8 nucleotides match TRBD2. Per the germline V gene, CDR1 is SGHKS and CDR2 is YYEKEE (reference sequence). This CDR3 is 17 amino acids long. V gave up 0 bases and J gave up 0 bases; unmatched junction bases: 4.